The 29 T cell receptor beta chains reported below all come from one sample, sequenced in a study of beta chain features in type 1 diabetes. General study findings and limits: Shorter TCRB CDR3s, moderately but significantly so, marked every one of the four CD4+ subsets in Type 1 diabetes patients.

Antigens for these TCRs are unknown. cDNA synthesis used the whole RNA isolate, giving expressed TCRB sequences. Data came from immunoSEQ multiplex PCR; TCRdb stores just in-frame clones and leaves some out. The repertoire consists of hundreds of thousands of clones, with around an eighth occurring once and the leading ten covering approximately 0.022%. Sequencing used naive CD4+ T cells from blood. The receptors come from a young man with type 1 diabetes.

This clone has more than one count but fewer than ten. The chain carries TRBV4-1 and TRBJ1-2; no reliable D call. The CDR3 is 13 amino acids. Trimming cost V 1 base and J 4 bases, with 7 bases left between them. Per germline, CDR1 MGHRA and CDR2 YSYEKL. CDR3 in amino acids: CASSQGTLYGYTF. In DNA, the CDR3 is TGCGCCAGCAGCCAAGGGACCCTCTATGGCTACACCTTC.

The chain uses TRBV13 and TRBJ1-5; D remains unclear. CDR3 length equals 14 residues. Germline V gene data show CDR1 as PRHDT and CDR2 as FYEKMQ (reference sequence). V gave up 5 bases and J gave up 9 bases, with 17 bases separating them. CDR3 region: CASSPWTVRVPQHF. CDR3 nucleotide sequence: TGTGCCAGCAGCCCCTGGACTGTTCGGGTGCCCCAGCATTTT.

In its sample, this clone was seen a few times. The rearrangement links TRBV10-3 to TRBJ2-3, with TRBD2 matching over 10 bases. Per germline, CDR1 ENHRY and CDR2 SYGVKD. V lost 6 bases, J lost 5 bases, and 5 bases stayed unmatched. This CDR3 contains 14 residues. The CDR3 loop is CAISQAGGKDTQYF. The DNA of the CDR3 is TGTGCCATCAGCCAAGCGGGGGGGAAAGATACGCAGTATTTT.

This clone is a singleton in its sample. The chain carries TRBV20-1 and TRBJ2-7; D call uncertain. The CDR3 spans 11 residues. V lost 7 bases and J lost 3, with 10 bases in between. Germline V gene lookup returns CDR1 DFQATT and CDR2 SNEGSKA (reference sequence). The CDR3 coding sequence is TGCAGTGTAGCAACCCGCTACGAGCAGTACTTC. This codes for CSVATRYEQYF.

The chain is built from TRBV5-4 and TRBJ2-2; possible D gene TRBD2, 7 bases. This CDR3 contains 15 residues. Germline loops: CDR1 SGHNT, CDR2 YYREEE (reference sequence). V lost 4 bases to trimming and J lost 0 bases, with 10 bases between them. The DNA of the CDR3 is TGTGCCAGCAGCGGGGGGGCAGCGAACACCGGGGAGCTGTTTTTT. Translating it yields CASSGGAANTGELFF.

On this clone: Other DNA sequences in this sample translate to the same CDR3. The chain combines TRBV5-1 with TRBJ2-5, with 9 bases that match TRBD2. CDR3 length equals 14 residues. After removal of 4 bases from V and 4 bases from J, the junction contained 5 bases not matched to a gene. From germline, CDR1 is SGHRS and CDR2 YFSETQ. The CDR3 DNA follows: TGCGCCAGCAGCCTTAGCGGGGGAGGAGAGACCCAGTACTTC. It encodes CASSLSGGGETQYF.

The chain joins TRBV6-5 to TRBJ1-4; no definite D call. Germline assignment: CDR1 MNHEY and CDR2 SVGAGI. The CDR3 is 13 residues long. Trimming shortened V by 6 bases and J by 0 bases, and 5 bases separated the two germline ends. The CDR3 DNA is TGTGCCAGCAGCTCTACAACTAATGAAAAACTGTTTTTT. This translates into CASSSTTNEKLFF.

This chain links TRBV11-2 with TRBJ2-3; TRBD2 agrees at 7 bases. The V segment lost 6 bases and the J segment 2 bases; nucleotides outside the gene matches: 2. This CDR3 contains 13 residues. Germline V gives CDR1 SGHAT, CDR2 FQNNGV. The CDR3 DNA follows: TGTGCCAGCAGAGGGACTAACACAGATACGCAGTATTTT. This codes for CASRGTNTDTQYF.

This chain uses TRBV13 with TRBJ2-5, with 8 bases lining up with TRBD2. Germline V gene lookup returns CDR1 PRHDT and CDR2 FYEKMQ (reference sequence). The CDR3 sequence is 15 residues long. J gave up 4 bases and V 3 bases, and 7 bases lay outside the gene matches. The CDR3 DNA reads TGTGCCAGCAGCTTTGTCGGGGGGGCGATAGAGACCCAGTACTTC. Amino acid sequence: CASSFVGGAIETQYF. Drawing the rest from reference TRBV13 and TRBJ2-5, the complete variable domain is AAGVIQSPRHLIKEKRETATLKCYPIPRHDTVYWYQQGPGQDPQFLISFYEKMQSDKGSIPDRFSAQQFSDYHSELNMSSLELGDSALYFCASSFVGGAIETQYFGPGTRLLVL.

The table lists this clone with a few counts. This chain links TRBV7-2 with TRBJ1-1; no reliable D call. Trimming stripped 4 bases from V and 2 bases from J, with 8 bases between. The germline gives CDR1 SGHTA, CDR2 FQGNSA. This CDR3 spans 13 amino acids. In nucleotides, the CDR3 is TGTGCCAGCAGCTCCTGGGAAAACACTGAAGCTTTCTTT. Its protein product is CASSSWENTEAFF.

This clone was picked up a small number of times. This sequence joins TRBV18 and TRBJ2-5, with D possibly matching TRBD1 (6 bases). The CDR3 spans 14 residues. Germline V gives CDR1 KGHSH, CDR2 LQKENI. V gave up 6 bases and J gave up 5 bases, with 16 bases separating them. CDR3: CASSRQELVETQYF. The CDR3 DNA reads TGTGCCAGCTCTAGACAGGAACTAGTGGAGACCCAGTACTTC.

This clone occurred a few times. CDR3 coding DNA: TGTGCCAGCAGCGTAGATCTAGCCAAAAACATTCAGTACTTC. It codes for CASSVDLAKNIQYF. The chain combines TRBV9 with TRBJ2-4; D call uncertain. CDR1 is SGDLS, CDR2 YYNGEE, per germline. V was pared by 0 bases and J by 0 bases, with 4 bases between. The CDR3 is 14 amino acids.

Of note for this clone: The same CDR3 also results from other DNA sequences found in this sample. CDR3 protein: CSVGQETQYF. The CDR3 DNA is TGCAGTGTAGGCCAAGAGACCCAGTACTTC. This chain links TRBV20-1 with TRBJ2-5; D unresolved. Trimming pared 7 bases from V and 1 base from J, leaving 4 bases between. The CDR3 loop spans 10 amino acids. Germline values: CDR1 DFQATT, CDR2 SNEGSKA (reference sequence).

The V and J genes are TRBV4-1 and TRBJ2-7; the D gene could be TRBD1 or TRBD2 (5 bases each). V was trimmed by 4 bases and J by 1 base, leaving 11 bases between them. This CDR3 is built from 14 residues. The V gene's germline CDR1 is MGHRA and CDR2 YSYEKL. CDR3 protein: CASSPGPTSYEQYF. CDR3 in DNA: TGCGCCAGCAGCCCGGGACCAACATCCTACGAGCAGTACTTC.

The chain links TRBV4-2 to TRBJ2-7, with a tentative D call TRBD2 (6 bases). CDR3 size: 14 residues. CDR1 is LGHNA, CDR2 YNFKEQ, per germline. V was shortened by 3 bases and J by 1 base, with 10 bases between the two germline ends. CDR3 protein: CASSHTGTSYEQYF. CDR3 nucleotide sequence: TGTGCCAGCAGCCACACCGGGACTTCCTACGAGCAGTACTTC.

This clone was detected only a few times. The chain joins TRBV9 to TRBJ2-2, with 7 bases lining up with TRBD1. Germline loops: CDR1 SGDLS, CDR2 YYNGEE. J lost 3 bases, V lost 0 bases, and 5 bases had no gene match. The CDR3 has 16 amino acids. The CDR3 DNA reads TGTGCCAGCAGCGTAGGGACAGGCAGAGACACCGGGGAGCTGTTTTTT. This gives the protein CASSVGTGRDTGELFF.

Turning to this clone: A junction end diverges from the germline sequence, so it may reflect a read error. The V gene is TRBV5-4, the J gene TRBJ2-7; 8 bases fit TRBD1. The CDR3 is 11 amino acids. Per germline, CDR1 SGHNT and CDR2 YYREEE (reference sequence). In DNA form, the CDR3 reads TGTGCCAGCAGCTTATCGGGACAGGAGCTCTTC. This sequence encodes CASSLSGQELF.

This rearrangement joins TRBV30 to TRBJ1-1, with D unresolved. CDR1 is GTSNPN and CDR2 is SVGIG in the germline V gene (reference sequence). V lost 3 bases and J 10 bases, leaving 12 bases between the germline ends. The CDR3 has 11 amino acids. CDR3 DNA: TGTGCCTGGAGAAATGGCGGGAGAGCTTTCTTT. Amino acids: CAWRNGGRAFF. Combining the CDR3 with reference TRBV30 and TRBJ1-1 gives the whole variable domain SQTIHQWPATLVQPVGSPLSLECTVEGTSNPNLYWYRQAAGRGLQLLFYSVGIGQISSEVPQNLSASRPQDRQFILSSKKLLLSDSGFYLCAWRNGGRAFFGQGTRLTVV.

The chain links TRBV29-1 to TRBJ1-1; maybe TRBD1 (5 bases). Trimming shortened V by 2 bases and J by 11 bases, and 15 bases separated the two germline ends. Germline V gene data show CDR1 as SQVTM and CDR2 as ANQGSEA. The CDR3 loop spans 12 amino acids. CDR3 nucleotides: TGCAGCGTTGAATCAGGGTTCAGGGTGGCTTTCTTT. Amino acids: CSVESGFRVAFF.

This clone was seen a few times. V and J are TRBV28 and TRBJ2-3; a possible D gene is TRBD1 (5 bases). The CDR3 is made up of 13 amino acids. Trimming pared 5 bases from V and 4 bases from J, leaving 10 bases between. Germline V gene sequence: CDR1 MDHEN, CDR2 SYDVKM. The CDR3 region is CASSGTGPDTQYF. The CDR3 region has the DNA TGTGCCAGCAGTGGTACAGGCCCAGATACGCAGTATTTT.

This clone has just a few counts. The V and J genes are TRBV6-6 and TRBJ2-1; 8 positions match TRBD2. Losses at the gene ends were 3 bases for V and 7 bases for J; bases not matched to a gene: 8. This CDR3 contains 15 residues. The germline CDR1 and CDR2 sequences are MNHNY and SVGAGI (reference sequence). DNA of the CDR3: TGTGCCAGCAGTTATTTGACGGGGGGGCAAAATGAGCAGTTCTTC. Its protein product is CASSYLTGGQNEQFF.

Only a few counts were recorded for this clone. V is TRBV28 and J is TRBJ1-2; 10 bases line up with TRBD1. CDR3 size: 17 residues. Trimming cost V 5 bases and J 0 bases; bases outside gene matches: 9. Germline lookup yields CDR1 MDHEN and CDR2 SYDVKM. CDR3 nucleotides: TGTGCCAGCAGTCCGGACAGGGGGAGGGCGACTAACTATGGCTACACCTTC. Translated, it gives CASSPDRGRATNYGYTF.

This clone was counted only a few times. The chain recombines TRBV7-9 with TRBJ2-7, with 9 bases identical to TRBD2. Losses at the gene ends were 4 bases for V and 5 bases for J; bases not matched to a gene: 3. CDR1 is SEHNR and CDR2 is FQNEAQ in the germline V gene (reference sequence). The CDR3 is 13 residues long. This CDR3 reads CASSSSSGDEQYF. DNA for the CDR3: TGTGCCAGCAGCTCCTCTAGCGGGGACGAGCAGTACTTC.

This clone has only a few counts. The J gene is TRBJ2-1, the V gene TRBV27; TRBD1 agrees at 8 bases. Germline lookup yields CDR1 MNHEY and CDR2 SMNVEV (reference sequence). This CDR3 comprises 13 residues. The J segment lost 10 bases and the V segment lost 3 bases, leaving 5 bases of the junction unmatched. The CDR3 reads CASSLDRVSEQFF. The CDR3 nucleotides are TGTGCCAGCAGTTTGGACAGGGTTAGCGAGCAGTTCTTC.

This clone was found a few times. V and J are TRBV13 and TRBJ1-2, with D hard to call. The V gene's germline CDR1 is PRHDT and CDR2 FYEKMQ (reference sequence). V lost 2 bases, J lost 4 bases, and 8 bases lay in between. CDR3 size: 13 residues. This CDR3 is CASSLSLTYGYTF. The CDR3 nucleotides read TGTGCCAGCAGCTTATCCCTAACCTATGGCTACACCTTC.

The rearrangement links TRBV30 to TRBJ2-3; D is perhaps TRBD2 (5 bases). V was shortened by 3 bases and J by 0 bases, with 7 bases between the two germline ends. The germline V gene has CDR1 GTSNPN and CDR2 SVGIG (reference sequence). The length of the CDR3 is 13 residues. CDR3 amino acids: CAWRRGSTDTQYF. For the CDR3, the DNA is TGTGCCTGGAGACGAGGGAGCACAGATACGCAGTATTTT.

The chain combines TRBV5-1 with TRBJ1-4; D gene uncertain. CDR3 length: 16 amino acids. The V gene's germline CDR1 is SGHRS and CDR2 YFSETQ. Deletions cut 7 bases from V and 0 bases from J, with 16 bases between. The CDR3 sequence: CASHYGEVPTNEKLFF. In nucleotides, the CDR3 is TGCGCCAGCCACTACGGGGAGGTCCCAACTAATGAAAAACTGTTTTTT.

The rearrangement links TRBV5-1 to TRBJ1-2, with 7 bases that match TRBD1. The V segment lost 4 bases and the J segment 2 bases; nucleotides outside the gene matches: 11. Germline V lookup: CDR1 SGHRS, CDR2 YFSETQ. CDR3 length: 16 residues. Written as DNA, the CDR3 is TGCGCCAGCAGCGGGAGGGGGCCAGCCTCAAACTATGGCTACACCTTC. This codes for CASSGRGPASNYGYTF.

The chain has TRBV28 and TRBJ1-5; D perhaps matches TRBD1 (5 bases). Germline V CDR1 and CDR2: MDHEN, SYDVKM. Trimming took 11 bases from V and 2 from J, leaving 13 bases between them. The CDR3 runs to 13 residues. DNA of the CDR3: TGTGCCGTCGGGGGGTCAGGCAATCAGCCCCAGCATTTT. It yields the protein CAVGGSGNQPQHF.